The 17 T cell receptor beta chains below come from one sample, sequenced in a study of blood T cell repertoires in COVID-19 (dated by TCRdb to the early 2020s). The method behind the library was the immunoSEQ multiplex PCR assay. TCRdb mirrors the immuneACCESS table, restricted to in-frame sequences. Some clones are absent from its copies; in checked studies, under half trace to an unresolved V gene, and the reason for the others is unknown. The sample table contains some 110,000 clones; only one count was recorded for less than 90% of them. The ten largest clones add up to 2% to 2.5% of the sample. Sequencing was done on a sample of peripheral blood. The receptors come from a young man with acute or convalescent COVID-19.

This chain uses TRBV5-1 with TRBJ2-7; 10 positions match TRBD2. The germline CDR1 and CDR2 sequences are SGHRS and YFSETQ. The CDR3 spans 15 residues. Trimming removed 4 bases from V and 3 bases from J; junction bases left unmatched: 7. As DNA, the CDR3 is TGCGCCAGCAGCCCAACTAGCGGGACAAACTACGAGCAGTACGTC. It specifies CASSPTSGTNYEQYV.

The chain recombines TRBV19 with TRBJ1-1; D is possibly TRBD1 (6 bases). The CDR3 totals 14 residues. Trimming shortened V by 5 bases and J by 1 base, and 11 bases separated the two germline ends. Germline V gene data show CDR1 as LNHDA and CDR2 as SQIVND (reference sequence). In DNA, the CDR3 is TGTGCCAGTAGTCAAGGACAGCCGAACACTGAAGCTTTCTTT. Its translation is CASSQGQPNTEAFF.

This sequence joins TRBV18 and TRBJ2-1, with TRBD2 matching over 15 bases. The germline V gene encodes CDR1 KGHSH and CDR2 LQKENI. This CDR3 region has 15 residues. Trimming took 4 bases from V and 8 from J; bases not matched to a gene: 3. This chain's CDR3 is CASSRTSGGAYEQFF. The CDR3 DNA is TGTGCCAGCTCACGGACTAGCGGGGGGGCTTATGAGCAGTTCTTC.

The chain has TRBV6-5 and TRBJ1-5, with unresolved D. Germline V gene data show CDR1 as MNHEY and CDR2 as SVGAGI. Trimming stripped 5 bases from V and 4 bases from J, with 12 bases between. CDR3 length: 14 amino acids. The CDR3 loop reads CASSPDGGNQPQHF. The CDR3 DNA follows: TGTGCCAGCAGTCCGGACGGAGGGAATCAGCCCCAGCATTTT.

The J gene is TRBJ1-2, the V gene TRBV6-5, with 8 bases lining up with TRBD1. CDR3 size: 14 residues. V lost 5 bases and J lost 4; bases outside the gene matches: 6. The germline CDR1 and CDR2 sequences are MNHEY and SVGAGI. CDR3 loop: CASSKDRDAYGYTF. CDR3 sequence (DNA): TGTGCCAGCAGTAAGGACAGGGACGCCTATGGCTACACCTTC.

The rearrangement joins TRBV30 to TRBJ1-4; the match to TRBD1 covers 7 bases. Germline assignment: CDR1 GTSNPN and CDR2 SVGIG (reference sequence). V gave up 8 bases and J gave up 5 bases; unmatched junction bases: 8. The CDR3 runs 13 residues. CDR3 sequence: CARSTGPNEKLFF. The CDR3, as DNA: TGTGCCCGATCGACAGGGCCGAATGAAAAACTGTTTTTT.

The rearrangement joins TRBV30 to TRBJ2-5; 15 nucleotides match TRBD2. This CDR3 is built from 18 residues. Trimming removed 5 bases from V and 5 bases from J; junction bases left unmatched: 15. Germline V CDR1 and CDR2: GTSNPN, SVGIG (reference sequence). The CDR3 DNA reads TGTGCCTGGGCGAACCCTGGGACTAGCGGGGGGACTCTGGAGACCCAGTACTTC. It yields the protein CAWANPGTSGGTLETQYF.

V and J are TRBV2 and TRBJ2-1; possible D gene TRBD2, 6 bases. Trimming stripped 5 bases from V and 4 bases from J, with 15 bases between. The CDR3 consists of 15 residues. Germline CDR1 reads SNHLY; CDR2 reads FYNNEI. The DNA for the CDR3 is TGTGCCAGCAGTCGGGACTTCGGAAGATACAATGAGCAGTTCTTC. It specifies CASSRDFGRYNEQFF.

This clone appeared a single time. The chain is built from TRBV21-1 and TRBJ1-3; the table's D call TRBD1 went unverified against the DNA. TRBV21-1 counts as a pseudogene. The CDR3 length is 19 residues. The CDR3 reads CASSPQKSTVRCSGNTIYF. Here the CDR3 DNA reads TGTGCCAGCAGCCCTCAAAAATCGACAGTGCGTTGCTCTGGAAACACCATATATTTT.

The rearrangement joins TRBV5-4 to TRBJ1-1; D remains unclear. V was shortened by 0 bases and J by 4 bases, with 7 bases between the two germline ends. The CDR3 extends over 13 amino acids. The V gene's germline CDR1 is SGHNT and CDR2 YYREEE (reference sequence). The CDR3: CASSLGTTTEAFF. CDR3 in DNA: TGTGCCAGCAGCTTGGGCACAACCACTGAAGCTTTCTTT.

The chain couples TRBV5-1 to TRBJ2-3; TRBD2 agrees at 9 bases. This CDR3 region has 15 residues. The V and J ends lost 2 bases and 6 bases, in that order; junction bases with no gene match: 7. Germline CDR1 is SGHRS and CDR2 is YFSETQ. The CDR3 reads CASSLERGAEDTQYF. CDR3 DNA sequence: TGCGCCAGCAGCTTAGAGCGGGGGGCGGAGGATACGCAGTATTTT.

CDR3 DNA sequence: TGTGCCAGCAGGCCGACAGGGACATCTGAAGCTTTCTTT. Amino acids: CASRPTGTSEAFF. This rearrangement joins TRBV11-2 to TRBJ1-1; 7 bases match TRBD1. In germline, CDR1 is SGHAT, CDR2 FQNNGV. The CDR3 loop spans 13 amino acids. V trimming: 6 bases; J trimming: 6 bases; junction bases outside the gene matches: 7.

The rearrangement joins TRBV30 to TRBJ1-6, with 11 bases fitting TRBD1. The J segment lost 7 bases and the V segment lost 3 bases, leaving 5 bases of the junction unmatched. Germline loops: CDR1 GTSNPN, CDR2 SVGIG (reference sequence). The CDR3 totals 15 residues. CDR3 in amino acids: CAWSEGQGGNSPLHF. The CDR3 region has the DNA TGTGCCTGGAGCGAGGGACAGGGGGGGAATTCACCCCTCCACTTT.

This clone was counted a few times. The V gene is TRBV19, the J gene TRBJ1-1; 10 nucleotides match TRBD1. The germline V gene has CDR1 LNHDA and CDR2 SQIVND (reference sequence). The V gene end was trimmed by 6 bases and the J gene end by 0 bases; junction bases not matched to a gene: 10. The CDR3 spans 17 residues. The CDR3: CASRSLRDRGMNTEAFF. The CDR3 DNA is TGTGCCAGTAGAAGCCTCCGGGACAGGGGAATGAACACTGAAGCTTTCTTT.

Only a few counts were recorded for this clone. The chain employs TRBV12-3 or TRBV12-4 and TRBJ2-2, with D unresolved. The CDR3 runs to 12 residues. Trimming took off 6 bases at V and 3 bases at J, with 5 bases between the two ends. The CDR3 here is CASSIDTGELFF. CDR3 DNA sequence: TGTGCCAGCAGCATAGACACCGGGGAGCTGTTTTTT.

The CDR3 DNA sequence: TGTGCCAGCAGTTTCGAGGTCGGCGAGCAGTACTTC. It is translated as CASSFEVGEQYF. The rearrangement joins TRBV12-3 or TRBV12-4 to TRBJ2-7; D is uncertain. The CDR3 is made up of 12 amino acids. V was trimmed by 3 bases and J by 6 bases, leaving 9 bases between them.

The rearrangement joins TRBV6-5 to TRBJ1-2; 7 bases match TRBD1. The CDR3 runs to 15 residues. V shed 10 bases and J 4 bases; nucleotides not matched to a gene: 15. Per germline, CDR1 MNHEY and CDR2 SVGAGI. For the CDR3, the DNA is TGTGCCACCGGTAGAGGATTCCCAGGGGGCTATGGCTACACCTTC. Translated, it gives CATGRGFPGGYGYTF.